This entry lists 31 T cell receptor beta chains sequenced from one sample in a study of cytomegalovirus exposure and HLA in healthy donors. Vbeta (60) and Jbeta (13) primers were used in the PCR. Generated by immunoSEQ multiplex PCR, the TCRdb table keeps only in-frame clones and is missing some. The sample includes about 130,000 clones, 70% to 80% seen only once; the top ten take about 3%. The specimen sequenced was PBMCs. The origin of the receptors is a man aged 30-40 years in good health and CMV-seronegative.

This clone has a handful of counts. Given the absence of the conserved phenylalanine or tryptophan at the CDR3 end, a read error is likely. The chain links TRBV10-2 to TRBJ1-1, with D perhaps matching TRBD1 (5 bases). Trimming took off 3 bases at V and 1 base at J, with 12 bases between the two ends. This CDR3 has 15 amino acids. The germline gives CDR1 WSHSY, CDR2 SAAADI. For the CDR3, the DNA is TGCGCCAGCAGTGATGGGTGGGGCGCGAACACTGAAGCTTTCGTT. Its protein is CASSDGWGANTEAFV.

V usage is TRBV28 and J usage is TRBJ1-1; 9 nucleotides line up with TRBD1. The CDR3 length is 12 residues. Germline V gene data show CDR1 as MDHEN and CDR2 as SYDVKM. V lost 7 bases and J lost 6; bases outside the gene matches: 3. The CDR3 is CASTWTGAEAFF. The CDR3 region has the DNA TGTGCCAGCACCTGGACAGGGGCTGAAGCTTTCTTT.

The CDR3 DNA reads TGTGCCACCGGGACAGAGGTTGAAAAACTGTTTTTT. Its protein is CATGTEVEKLFF. V gene TRBV30 combines with J gene TRBJ1-4, with 7 bases that match TRBD1. This CDR3 has 12 amino acids. V shed 8 bases and J 7 bases; nucleotides not matched to a gene: 7. Germline loops: CDR1 GTSNPN, CDR2 SVGIG (reference sequence).

The table lists this clone with a count of one. The J gene is TRBJ1-3, the V gene TRBV4-2; no clear D gene. CDR3 length equals 14 residues. Germline V gives CDR1 LGHNA, CDR2 YNFKEQ. V was cut by 0 bases and J by 7 bases, with 10 bases left in between. The CDR3 here is CASSQDPPRNTIYF. CDR3 DNA sequence: TGTGCCAGCAGCCAAGACCCTCCTCGGAACACCATATATTTT.

This sequence joins TRBV5-1 and TRBJ2-5; 7 nucleotides line up with TRBD2. The germline V gene encodes CDR1 SGHRS and CDR2 YFSETQ. This CDR3 is 15 amino acids long. V dropped 7 bases and J dropped 4; count of bases not matched to a gene: 13. The CDR3 sequence: CASVEGAGFGETQYF. Here the CDR3 DNA reads TGCGCCAGCGTTGAAGGAGCGGGGTTCGGAGAGACCCAGTACTTC.

V and J are TRBV28 and TRBJ2-7; 7 bases are a match to TRBD1. The CDR3 sequence is 14 residues long. The germline CDR1 and CDR2 sequences are MDHEN and SYDVKM. V lost 8 bases to trimming and J lost 2 bases; unmatched junction nucleotides: 9. Written as DNA, the CDR3 is TGTGCCAGCCTCCGGACAGGAGGCACCTACGAGCAGTACTTC. This translates into CASLRTGGTYEQYF.

The chain is built from TRBV7-9 and TRBJ1-1; D gene ambiguous. CDR1 and CDR2 (germline): SEHNR, FQNEAQ (reference sequence). This CDR3 is 12 amino acids long. Trimming took off 4 bases at V and 4 bases at J, with 7 bases between the two ends. The DNA of the CDR3 is TGTGCCAGCAGCTCCGAGGGCACTGAAGCTTTCTTT. This gives the protein CASSSEGTEAFF.

V usage is TRBV6-5 and J usage is TRBJ2-1; perhaps TRBD2 as D (7 bases). The CDR3 is made up of 15 amino acids. Germline values: CDR1 MNHEY, CDR2 SVGAGI. V was clipped by 7 bases and J by 5 bases, with 18 bases between them. CDR3 nucleotides: TGTGCCAGCATGGACACGGGGGGCCCCCACAATGAGCAGTTCTTC. Translating it yields CASMDTGGPHNEQFF.

V is TRBV9 and J is TRBJ2-3; 7 bases align to TRBD1. Germline values: CDR1 SGDLS, CDR2 YYNGEE. The CDR3 is made up of 15 amino acids. V trimming: 5 bases; J trimming: 2 bases; junction bases outside the gene matches: 8. The CDR3 nucleotides read TGTGCCAGCAGTGGTAGGGGGCATAACACAGATACGCAGTATTTT. Residues: CASSGRGHNTDTQYF. The full variable domain, with the rest looked up from reference TRBV9 and TRBJ2-3, is DSGVTQTPKHLITATGQRVTLRCSPRSGDLSVYWYQQSLDQGLQFLIQYYNGEERAKGNILERFSAQQFPDLHSELNLSSLELGDSALYFCASSGRGHNTDTQYFGPGTRLTVL.

The genes are TRBV5-3 and TRBJ1-5; D is possibly TRBD1 (5 bases). TRBV5-3 is filed as an ORF, its function uncertain. V was clipped by 4 bases and J by 4 bases, with 33 bases between them. This CDR3 contains 21 residues. The CDR3 here is CARSPPRGGFGSSEGNQPQHF. The DNA of the CDR3 is TGTGCCAGAAGCCCCCCTCGGGGGGGTTTCGGGAGCTCAGAAGGGAATCAGCCCCAGCATTTT.

V gene TRBV5-8 combines with J gene TRBJ2-7; 10 bases are shared with TRBD1. Germline V gene sequence: CDR1 SGHTS, CDR2 YDEGEE. The CDR3 runs to 16 residues. Unmatched junction bases numbered 7, after V lost 4 bases and J lost 0 bases. The CDR3 loop reads CASSKRQGATSYEQYF. The DNA for the CDR3 is TGTGCCAGCAGCAAAAGACAGGGGGCTACCTCCTACGAGCAGTACTTC. Supplemented by reference TRBV5-8 and TRBJ2-7, the full variable domain reads EAGVTQSPTHLIKTRGQQATLRCSPISGHTSVYWYQQALGLGLQFLLWYDEGEERNRGNFPPRFSGRQFPNYSSELNVNALELEDSALYLCASSKRQGATSYEQYFGPGTRLTVT.

The chain has TRBV30 and TRBJ2-5; the match to TRBD2 covers 11 bases. The V gene's germline CDR1 is GTSNPN and CDR2 SVGIG (reference sequence). CDR3 size: 17 residues. After removal of 3 bases from V and 5 bases from J, the junction contained 14 bases not matched to a gene. The CDR3 loop reads CAWSGLTLAGGPETQYF. CDR3 sequence (DNA): TGTGCCTGGAGCGGCCTTACCTTAGCGGGAGGGCCGGAGACCCAGTACTTC. Supplemented by reference TRBV30 and TRBJ2-5, the full variable domain reads SQTIHQWPATLVQPVGSPLSLECTVEGTSNPNLYWYRQAAGRGLQLLFYSVGIGQISSEVPQNLSASRPQDRQFILSSKKLLLSDSGFYLCAWSGLTLAGGPETQYFGPGTRLLVL.

Written as DNA, the CDR3 is TGTGCCAGCGGACAGGTCCTAGGTACGCAGTATTTT. Protein: CASGQVLGTQYF. V is TRBV19 and J is TRBJ2-3; 7 bases match TRBD1. There are 12 residues in the CDR3. V dropped 9 bases and J dropped 8; count of bases not matched to a gene: 8. Germline values: CDR1 LNHDA, CDR2 SQIVND (reference sequence).

The chain employs TRBV7-2 and TRBJ2-3; unclear D gene. In germline, CDR1 is SGHTA, CDR2 FQGNSA. Trimming shortened V by 1 base and J by 6 bases, and 11 bases separated the two germline ends. The CDR3 has 14 residues. The CDR3 spells CASSLEWAGDTQYF. The CDR3 DNA sequence: TGTGCCAGCAGCTTAGAGTGGGCAGGCGATACGCAGTATTTT.

The chain recombines TRBV5-6 with TRBJ2-7, with D possibly matching TRBD2 (6 bases). Germline CDR1 reads SGHDT; CDR2 reads YYEEEE. Trimming removed 0 bases from V and 3 bases from J, with 10 bases in between. The CDR3 length is 14 residues. CDR3 in amino acids: CASSLVGSVYEQYF. The CDR3 DNA follows: TGTGCCAGCAGCTTGGTCGGGAGCGTCTACGAGCAGTACTTC.

J is TRBJ1-1 and V is TRBV19, with 7 bases matching TRBD1. This CDR3 is 13 amino acids long. V shed 7 bases and J 2 bases; nucleotides not matched to a gene: 4. Germline CDR1 reads LNHDA; CDR2 reads SQIVND (reference sequence). CDR3 in amino acids: CASNTGANTEAFF. The CDR3 region has the DNA TGTGCCAGTAACACAGGGGCCAACACTGAAGCTTTCTTT.

Details on this clone: This may come from a read error, since a much larger clone is one base off. The V call is TRBV7-2, the J call TRBJ2-7, with D perhaps matching TRBD1 (5 bases). The CDR3 contains 13 residues. Trimming cost V 3 bases and J 0 bases, with 6 bases left between them. Germline loops: CDR1 SGHTA, CDR2 FQGNSA. The CDR3 loop is CASSFDSSYEQYF. The CDR3 DNA reads as TGTGCCAGCAGCTTTGACAGCTCCTACGAGCAGTACTTC.

The gene calls are TRBV25-1 and TRBJ2-3; D may be TRBD2 (6 bases). V lost 2 bases and J lost 6, with 15 bases in between. The CDR3 sequence is 15 residues long. The V gene's germline CDR1 is MGHDK and CDR2 SYGVNS. Here the CDR3 DNA reads TGTGCCAGCAGTGAAGGGCGGTGGGGAGGTGATACGCAGTATTTT. Residues: CASSEGRWGGDTQYF.

The V call is TRBV29-1, the J call TRBJ2-7; D ambiguous. V was shortened by 0 bases and J by 0 bases, with 6 bases between the two germline ends. This CDR3 has 13 amino acids. Germline CDR1 and CDR2: SQVTM and ANQGSEA. CDR3 residues: CSVEDTASYEQYF. The CDR3 region has the DNA TGCAGCGTTGAAGATACAGCCTCCTACGAGCAGTACTTC.

The rearrangement links TRBV4-3 to TRBJ2-6, with D tentatively TRBD1 (6 bases). The ends were cut back, 3 bases at V and 0 bases at J, with 15 bases in the middle. The CDR3 contains 18 residues. From germline, CDR1 is LGHNA and CDR2 YSLEER. CDR3 sequence reads: CASSHAPRGGSGANVLTF. The CDR3, as DNA: TGCGCCAGCAGCCACGCCCCACGAGGGGGCTCTGGGGCCAACGTCCTGACTTTC.

The chain uses TRBV7-9 and TRBJ2-2; D is possibly TRBD2 (6 bases). The V gene lost 5 bases and the J gene lost 6 bases, with 19 bases spanning the gap. Germline-derived CDR1 and CDR2 are SEHNR and FQNEAQ (reference sequence). The CDR3 has 16 residues. This CDR3 is CASSKTRLGGSGELFF. The CDR3 DNA follows: TGTGCCAGCAGCAAAACGAGGTTGGGGGGTTCCGGGGAGCTGTTTTTT.

J is TRBJ1-2 and V is TRBV28; 7 bases fit TRBD1. Looked up from germline, CDR1 is MDHEN and CDR2 is SYDVKM. J lost 7 bases, V lost 4 bases, and 9 bases had no gene match. This CDR3 contains 14 residues. In nucleotides, the CDR3 is TGTGCCAGCAGTTCCCGACAGGGATCAGGTGGCTACACCTTC. Protein sequence: CASSSRQGSGGYTF.

The rearrangement uses TRBV4-2 and TRBJ1-2; weak D call: TRBD1 (5 bases). The V end lost 0 bases, the J end lost 2 bases, and 10 bases lay between the germline ends. CDR1 is LGHNA, CDR2 YNFKEQ, per germline. This CDR3 spans 15 amino acids. CDR3 bases: TGTGCCAGCAGCCAAGATCTCGGGGGGAACTATGGCTACACCTTC. Translation: CASSQDLGGNYGYTF.

The gene calls are TRBV5-6 and TRBJ2-1; TRBD1 matches 9 bases. The CDR3 has 15 amino acids. Germline lookup yields CDR1 SGHDT and CDR2 YYEEEE. The J segment lost 4 bases and the V segment lost 4 bases, leaving 6 bases of the junction unmatched. The CDR3 region is CASSGKTGGYNEQFF. CDR3 bases: TGTGCCAGCAGCGGAAAGACAGGGGGTTACAATGAGCAGTTCTTC.

This clone was recorded a few times. The V call is TRBV28, the J call TRBJ1-1; D call uncertain. The germline V gene has CDR1 MDHEN and CDR2 SYDVKM. V dropped 2 bases and J dropped 1 base, with 5 bases sitting between them. This CDR3 has 13 residues. The CDR3 DNA is TGTGCCAGCAGTTTACGAGGGAACACTGAAGCTTTCTTT. Translation: CASSLRGNTEAFF.

CDR3 DNA: TGTGCCAGCAGTTTTATAGGGGGGGGTGAAAAACTGTTTTTT. Translated, it gives CASSFIGGGEKLFF. This rearrangement joins TRBV27 to TRBJ1-4, with a tentative D call TRBD1 (6 bases). V gave up 3 bases and J gave up 7 bases, with 12 bases separating them. Looked up from germline, CDR1 is MNHEY and CDR2 is SMNVEV (reference sequence). The CDR3 covers 14 residues. The full variable domain, rest sourced from reference TRBV27 and TRBJ1-4, is EAQVTQNPRYLITVTGKKLTVTCSQNMNHEYMSWYRQDPGLGLRQIYYSMNVEVTDKGDVPEGYKVSRKEKRNFPLILESPSPNQTSLYFCASSFIGGGEKLFFGSGTQLSVL.

The chain recombines TRBV5-6 with TRBJ2-7; 8 bases fit TRBD2. V trimming: 4 bases; J trimming: 0 bases; junction bases outside the gene matches: 6. The CDR3 spans 15 residues. Germline CDR1 SGHDT, CDR2 YYEEEE. The CDR3 here is CASSPGGGGSYEQYF. As DNA, the CDR3 is TGTGCCAGCAGCCCGGGAGGGGGGGGCTCCTACGAGCAGTACTTC.

This sequence joins TRBV6-5 and TRBJ2-1, with a tentative D call TRBD2 (6 bases). Trimming stripped 7 bases from V and 8 bases from J, with 9 bases between. The CDR3 contains 11 residues. Per germline, CDR1 MNHEY and CDR2 SVGAGI. This CDR3 reads CASNRGYEQFF. Written as DNA, the CDR3 is TGTGCCAGCAACCGGGGGTATGAGCAGTTCTTC.

The rearrangement joins TRBV5-6 to TRBJ1-4; tentatively, D is TRBD1 (5 bases). Trimming cost V 5 bases and J 8 bases, with 22 bases left between them. CDR1 SGHDT and CDR2 YYEEEE come from the germline V gene. The CDR3 runs to 16 residues. The CDR3 DNA reads as TGTGCCAGCAGTTTCCGGGTGGGGCAGGTCGGCGAAAAACTGTTTTTT. Protein sequence: CASSFRVGQVGEKLFF. Variable domain in full (rest from reference TRBV5-6 and TRBJ1-4): DAGVTQSPTHLIKTRGQQVTLRCSPKSGHDTVSWYQQALGQGPQFIFQYYEEEERQRGNFPDRFSGHQFPNYSSELNVNALLLGDSALYLCASSFRVGQVGEKLFFGSGTQLSVL.

For this clone: The germline gene is not matched at one end of the junction; a read error may be the cause. The chain recombines TRBV5-8 with TRBJ2-2; 9 bases are shared with TRBD1. The CDR3 runs 15 residues. Germline V gene data show CDR1 as SGHTS and CDR2 as YDEGEE. The CDR3 region has the DNA TGTGCCAGCAGCTCCGGGACAGGGATCACCGCGGAGCTGTTTTTT. Encoded protein: CASSSGTGITAELFF.

V gene TRBV30 combines with J gene TRBJ2-1; no definite D call. The CDR3 extends over 14 amino acids. Trimming took 2 bases from V and 6 from J, leaving 14 bases between them. Germline CDR1 is GTSNPN and CDR2 is SVGIG (reference sequence). The CDR3, as DNA: TGTGCCTGGAGTTTACAAGACGGGTTCAATGAGCAGTTCTTC. Amino acid sequence: CAWSLQDGFNEQFF.